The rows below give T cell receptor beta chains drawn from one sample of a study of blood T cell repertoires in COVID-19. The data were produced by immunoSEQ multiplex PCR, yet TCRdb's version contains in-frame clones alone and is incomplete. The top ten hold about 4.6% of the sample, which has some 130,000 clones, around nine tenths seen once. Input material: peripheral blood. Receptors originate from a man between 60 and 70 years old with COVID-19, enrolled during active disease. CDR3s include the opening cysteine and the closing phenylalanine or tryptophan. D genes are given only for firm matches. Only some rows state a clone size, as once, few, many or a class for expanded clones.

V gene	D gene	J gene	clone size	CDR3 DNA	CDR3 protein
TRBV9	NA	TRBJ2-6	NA	TGTGCCAGCAGCGTAAGTCTCCGCGGCTCTGGGGCCAACGTCCTGACTTTC	CASSVSLRGSGANVLTF
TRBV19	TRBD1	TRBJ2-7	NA	TGTGCCAGTAGTGTCCTCCCGGGACAGCTTTCCTACGAGCAGTACTTC	CASSVLPGQLSYEQYF
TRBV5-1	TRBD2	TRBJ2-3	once	TGCGCCAGCAGCTTGTCGGCGGGAGACTTGACGCAGTATTTT	CASSLSAGDLTQYF
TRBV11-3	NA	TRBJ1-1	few	TGTGCCAGCAGCCCCGCGGGGGGGTCGAACACTGAAGCTTTCTTT	CASSPAGGSNTEAFF
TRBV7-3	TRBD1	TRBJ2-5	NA	TGTGCCAGCAGCTACAGGACAGGGGAGACCCAGTACTTC	CASSYRTGETQYF
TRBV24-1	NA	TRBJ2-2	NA	TGTGCCACCAGTGATTTGAGGAGGAACACCGGGGAGCTGTTTTTT	CATSDLRRNTGELFF
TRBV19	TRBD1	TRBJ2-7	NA	TGTGCCACCAGAAGCCAGGGGGCTTACGAGCAGTACTTC	CATRSQGAYEQYF
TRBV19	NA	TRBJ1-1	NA	TGTGCCAGTAGGCCATCTCAGGCGAACACTGAAGCTTTCTTT	CASRPSQANTEAFF
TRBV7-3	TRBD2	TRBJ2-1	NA	TGTGCCAGCAGCTTAACAGCGGGAGAATACAATGAGCAGTTCTTC	CASSLTAGEYNEQFF
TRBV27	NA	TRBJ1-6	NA	TGTGCCAGCAGTTTTGCCAGCTCCTATAATTCACCCCTCCACTTT	CASSFASSYNSPLHF
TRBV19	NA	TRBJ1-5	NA	TGTGCCAGTAGTAATCGCGGGAGCAATCAGCCCCAGCATTTT	CASSNRGSNQPQHF
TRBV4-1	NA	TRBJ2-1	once	TGCGCCAGCAGCCAAGATCTTGGAGGGTACAATGAGCAGTTCTTC	CASSQDLGGYNEQFF
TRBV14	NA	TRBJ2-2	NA	TGTGCCAGCAGCCAAAACTACGCGGTGACGAACACCGGGGAGCTGTTTTTT	CASSQNYAVTNTGELFF
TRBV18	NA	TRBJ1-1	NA	TGTGCCAGCTCACCACCCTCCGGGGAGGACACTGAAGCTTTCTTT	CASSPPSGEDTEAFF
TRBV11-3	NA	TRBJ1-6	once	TGTGCCAGCAGCTCAGGGTACTCACCCCTCCACTTT	CASSSGYSPLHF
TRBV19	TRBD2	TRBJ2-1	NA	TGTGCCAGTAGTATAGTCCCGGGGGGTGAGCAGTTCTTC	CASSIVPGGEQFF
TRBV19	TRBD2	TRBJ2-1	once	TGTGCCAGTAGTAGGGACACTAGCGGGACTGGCAATGAGCAGTTCTTC	CASSRDTSGTGNEQFF
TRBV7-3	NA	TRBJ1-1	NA	TGTGCCAGCAGCTTAAGGGCGAACACTGAAGCTTTCTTT	CASSLRANTEAFF
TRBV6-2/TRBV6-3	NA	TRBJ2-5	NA	TGTGCCAGCAGTTACTCTCCAGGGCGGGGAGAGACCCAGTACTTC	CASSYSPGRGETQYF
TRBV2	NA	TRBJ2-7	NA	TGTGCCAGCGGGAGAAGGTCCTACGAGCAGTACTTC	CASGRRSYEQYF
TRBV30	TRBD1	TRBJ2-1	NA	TGTGCCTGGAGAGAAGGGACAGGGGGAACCTACAATGAGCAGTTCTTC	CAWREGTGGTYNEQFF
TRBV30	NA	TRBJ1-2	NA	TGTGCCTGGAGTAGGGGAGGGATAACCTCTAACTATGGCTACACCTTC	CAWSRGGITSNYGYTF
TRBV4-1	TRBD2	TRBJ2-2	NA	TGCGCCAGCAGCAAAGGACTAGCGGGAGTCTATGGGGTCGCCGCCGGGGAGCTGTTTTTT	CASSKGLAGVYGVAAGELFF
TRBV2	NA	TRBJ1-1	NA	TGTGCCAGCAGTGAACAGCCAGGTTTAAAAACTGAAGCTTTCTTT	CASSEQPGLKTEAFF
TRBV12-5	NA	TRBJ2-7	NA	TGTGCTAGTGGTCCCCTAGGCTACGAGCAGTACTTC	CASGPLGYEQYF
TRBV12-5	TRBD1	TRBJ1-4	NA	TGTGCTAGTGGGGCCGGCAGGGGGCAAGAAAAACTGTTTTTT	CASGAGRGQEKLFF
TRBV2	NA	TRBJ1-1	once	TGTGCCAGAAAACAGGGAAAAGAAGCTTTCTTT	CARKQGKEAFF
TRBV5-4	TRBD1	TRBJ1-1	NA	TGTGCCAGCAGCGGGGGACAGGGCCGTACTGAAGCTTTCTTT	CASSGGQGRTEAFF
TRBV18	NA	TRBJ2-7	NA	TGTGCCAGCTCACCTCCAAGCGGCGGGTACTACGAGCAGTACTTC	CASSPPSGGYYEQYF
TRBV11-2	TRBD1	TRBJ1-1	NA	TGTGCCAGCAGCCCTACCTTCGGACAGGGAAGGAACACTGAAGCTTTCTTT	CASSPTFGQGRNTEAFF
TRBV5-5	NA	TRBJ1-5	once	TGTGCCAGCAGCTTGGCCCCTACAGCCTATAGCAATCAGCCCCAGCATTTT	CASSLAPTAYSNQPQHF
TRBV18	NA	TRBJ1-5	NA	TGTGCCAGCTCACCATCCTCAGGCGGGGGGAGCAATCAGCCCCAGCATTTT	CASSPSSGGGSNQPQHF
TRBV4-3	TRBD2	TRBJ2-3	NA	TGCGCCAGCAGCCACACTAGCGGGAGGAGAGATACGCAGTATTTT	CASSHTSGRRDTQYF
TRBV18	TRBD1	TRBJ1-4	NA	TGTGCCAGCTCGCCCGGGACAGGGGGCACTAATGAAAAACTGTTTTTT	CASSPGTGGTNEKLFF
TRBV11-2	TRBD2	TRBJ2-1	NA	TGTGCCAGCAGTCTAGCGGGAGGGCTGGATGAGCAGTTCTTC	CASSLAGGLDEQFF
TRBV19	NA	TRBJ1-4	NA	TGTGCCAGTAGTACCACCGGGACACTTAGTGGACTGTTTTTT	CASSTTGTLSGLFF
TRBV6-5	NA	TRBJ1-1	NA	TGTGCCAGCTCTCCCTGGGGGGAGGACACTGAAGCTTTCTTT	CASSPWGEDTEAFF
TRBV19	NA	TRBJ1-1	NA	TGTGCCAGTAGTTCCGACATCTCCGGGGACACTGAAGCTTTCTTT	CASSSDISGDTEAFF
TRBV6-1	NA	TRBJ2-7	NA	TGTGCCAGCAGTGAACTCGGGTACGAGCAGTACTTC	CASSELGYEQYF
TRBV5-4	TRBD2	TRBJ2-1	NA	TGTGCCAGCAGCTTGACGGGAGGTGCCTACAATGAGCAGTTCTTC	CASSLTGGAYNEQFF
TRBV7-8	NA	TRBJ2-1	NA	TGTGCCACCGGAGGGGATTCCTACAATGAGCAGTTCTTC	CATGGDSYNEQFF
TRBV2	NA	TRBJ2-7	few	TGTGCCAGCAGTGAAGCTAATTCCCACGAGCAGTACTTC	CASSEANSHEQYF
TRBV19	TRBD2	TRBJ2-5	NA	TGTGCCAGTCGACTAGCGGGAGCAGTAGGGGAGACCCAGTACTTC	CASRLAGAVGETQYF
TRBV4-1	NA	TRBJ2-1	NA	TGCGCCAGCAGCCAAGCGGGATTGGAGTCAAATGAGCAGTTCTTC	CASSQAGLESNEQFF
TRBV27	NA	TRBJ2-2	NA	TGTGCCAGCAGTGCAGGACTAAAGGCGGGGGAGCTGTTTTTT	CASSAGLKAGELFF
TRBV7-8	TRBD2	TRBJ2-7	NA	TGTGCCAGCAGCATGGGACTAGCGGGAGGGTCCTACGAGCAGTACTTC	CASSMGLAGGSYEQYF
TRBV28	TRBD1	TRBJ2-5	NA	TGTGCCAGCAGTCATGACAGGGGCCAAGAGACCCAGTACTTC	CASSHDRGQETQYF
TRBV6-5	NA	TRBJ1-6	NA	TGTGCCAGCAGTTACTCGTTTCATGATTCACCCCTCCACTTT	CASSYSFHDSPLHF
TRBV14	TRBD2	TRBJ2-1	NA	TGTGCCAGCAGCCAGGGACTAGCGGGAGTTGAGCAGTTCTTC	CASSQGLAGVEQFF
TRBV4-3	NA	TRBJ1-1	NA	TGCGCCAGCAGCCAAGGGGTCGGGAGGGCGGATACTGAAGCTTTCTTT	CASSQGVGRADTEAFF
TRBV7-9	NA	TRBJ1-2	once	TGTGCCAGCAGCTTAGCGGCCATCCTAGCGGGCTACACCTTC	CASSLAAILAGYTF
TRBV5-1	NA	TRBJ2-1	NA	TGCGCCAGCAGCTTGGAGGCAGGGATGAGTTCCTACAATGAGCAGTTCTTC	CASSLEAGMSSYNEQFF
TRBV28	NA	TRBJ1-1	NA	TGTGCCAGCAGTTTATACGGGACACCTCGGGCTTTCTTT	CASSLYGTPRAFF
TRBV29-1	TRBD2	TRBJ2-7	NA	TGCAGCATCACGGTTGGGGGGGGTGGTGACCACGAGCAGTACTTC	CSITVGGGGDHEQYF
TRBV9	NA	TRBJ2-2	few	TGTGCCAGCAGCCCGAAGAGCCCTTCGAACACCGGGGAGCTGTTTTTT	CASSPKSPSNTGELFF